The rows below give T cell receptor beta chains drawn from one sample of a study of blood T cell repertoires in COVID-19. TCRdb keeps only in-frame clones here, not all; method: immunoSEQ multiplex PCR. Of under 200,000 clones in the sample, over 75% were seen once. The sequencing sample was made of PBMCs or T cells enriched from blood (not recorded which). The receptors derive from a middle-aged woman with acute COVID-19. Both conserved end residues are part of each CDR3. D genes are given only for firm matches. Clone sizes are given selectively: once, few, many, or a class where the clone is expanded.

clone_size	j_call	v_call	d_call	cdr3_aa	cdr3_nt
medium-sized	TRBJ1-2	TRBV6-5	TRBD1	CATTGGEAYGYTF	TGTGCCACCACAGGGGGCGAGGCCTATGGCTACACCTTC
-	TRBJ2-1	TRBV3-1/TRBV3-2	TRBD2	CASSLRSGRAIGEQFF	TGTGCCAGCAGCCTACGGAGCGGGAGGGCCATCGGTGAGCAGTTCTTC
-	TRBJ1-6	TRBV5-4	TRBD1	CASSSGTGVYNSPLHF	TGTGCCAGCAGCTCCGGGACAGGGGTGTATAATTCACCCCTCCACTTT
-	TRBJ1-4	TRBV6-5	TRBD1	CASSPTSGGNEKLFF	TGTGCCAGCAGCCCGACCTCAGGGGGTAATGAAAAACTGTTTTTT
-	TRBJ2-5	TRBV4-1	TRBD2	CASSQPTSGRAVETQYF	TGCGCCAGCAGCCAACCGACTAGCGGGAGGGCGGTGGAGACCCAGTACTTC
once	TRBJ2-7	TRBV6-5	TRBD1	CASSPGTGYEQYF	TGTGCCAGCAGCCCCGGGACAGGGTATGAGCAGTACTTC
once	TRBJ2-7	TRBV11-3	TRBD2	CASSLGAGAYEQYF	TGTGCCAGCAGCTTAGGAGCGGGAGCCTACGAGCAGTACTTC
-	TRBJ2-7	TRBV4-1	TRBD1	CASSQTRDRGSYEQYF	TGCGCCAGCAGCCAAACCCGGGACAGGGGGTCCTACGAGCAGTACTTC
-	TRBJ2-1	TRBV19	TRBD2	CASSILAESEYNEQFF	TGTGCCAGTAGTATACTAGCGGAATCGGAATACAATGAGCAGTTCTTC
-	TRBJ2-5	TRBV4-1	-	CASSQRRGSTNQETQYF	TGCGCCAGCAGCCAACGCCGCGGCAGTACGAACCAAGAGACCCAGTACTTC
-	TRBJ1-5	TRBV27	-	CASSTRQLDNQPQHF	TGTGCCAGCAGTACAAGACAGCTTGACAATCAGCCCCAGCATTTT
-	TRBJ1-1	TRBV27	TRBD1	CASSLDRTGMNTEAFF	TGTGCCAGCAGTTTAGACCGGACAGGAATGAACACTGAAGCTTTCTTT
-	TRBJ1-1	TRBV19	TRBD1	CASSIQGAVTEAFF	TGTGCCAGTAGTATCCAGGGGGCTGTCACTGAAGCTTTCTTT
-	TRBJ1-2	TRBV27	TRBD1	CASRLNRGHGYTF	TGTGCCAGCAGACTCAACAGGGGGCATGGCTACACCTTC
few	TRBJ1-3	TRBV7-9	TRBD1	CASSRITGASGNTIYF	TGTGCCAGCAGCCGGATTACAGGGGCTTCTGGAAACACCATATATTTT
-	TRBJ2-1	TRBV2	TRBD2	CASSEGAGGPRNEQFF	TGTGCCAGCAGTGAGGGAGCGGGAGGGCCTAGGAATGAGCAGTTCTTC
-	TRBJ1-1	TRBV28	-	CATRRGTEAFF	TGTGCTACGAGGAGGGGCACTGAAGCTTTCTTT
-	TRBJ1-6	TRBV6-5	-	CASKSAGVFDSPLHF	TGTGCCAGCAAATCCGCCGGGGTCTTCGATTCACCCCTCCACTTT